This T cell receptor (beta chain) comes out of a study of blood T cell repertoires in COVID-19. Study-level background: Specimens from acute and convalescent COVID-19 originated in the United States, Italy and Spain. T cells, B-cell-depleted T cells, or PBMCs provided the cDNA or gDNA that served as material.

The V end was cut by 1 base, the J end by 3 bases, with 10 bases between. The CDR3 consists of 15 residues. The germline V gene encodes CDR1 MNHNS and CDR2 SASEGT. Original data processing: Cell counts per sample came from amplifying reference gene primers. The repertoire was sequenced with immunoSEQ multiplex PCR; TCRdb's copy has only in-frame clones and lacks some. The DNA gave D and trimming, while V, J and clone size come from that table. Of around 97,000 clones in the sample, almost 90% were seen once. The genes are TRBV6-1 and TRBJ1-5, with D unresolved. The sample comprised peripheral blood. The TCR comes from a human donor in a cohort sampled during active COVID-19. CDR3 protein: CASSEGPIANQPQHF. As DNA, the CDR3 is TGTGCCAGCAGTGAAGGACCAATAGCCAATCAGCCCCAGCATTTT.